This T cell receptor beta chain was sequenced during a study of CD8 T cells in ankylosing spondylitis (dated 2017 in TCRdb). About the study as a whole: The study set out to find disease-linked TCR variants by profiling T cell receptor beta repertoires in ankylosing spondylitis patients and healthy donors. Samples of peripheral blood were taken, and for ankylosing spondylitis patients, synovial fluid was collected as well. The full study cohort comprised roughly 24 ankylosing spondylitis patients and about 110 healthy donors.

This clonotype was counted many times. What antigen it recognizes has not been identified. Base qualities are not provided; no much larger clone lies one nucleotide away. As encoded in the germline V gene, CDR1 is MDHEN while CDR2 is SYDVKM. Counted from cysteine to phenylalanine, this CDR3 has 13 amino acids. Only CDR3 DNA is held: 39 bases, read in frame from base 1. V loses 5 bases of germline sequence and J loses 1 base, and the interval between the two ends is 5 bases. Overall study outcomes, separate from this receptor: Some motif variants were previously reported in synovial fluid and blood of reactive arthritis patients, suggesting common disease-initiation mechanisms. The disease-linked clones had a CD8+ phenotype and were found at relatively low frequencies in peripheral blood. The disease-linked clones were reported as significantly enriched in matched synovial fluid samples from ankylosing spondylitis patients. A TCR beta motif made up of 7 to 9 highly homologous amino acid variants appeared to be characteristic of blood from ankylosing spondylitis patients.

The sequencing machine was an Illumina HiSeq 2500. Quantitative 5'-RACE with molecular barcodes was the method used to prepare the TCR beta libraries. The paper's data handling went like this. A new computational method based on a probabilistic model of VDJ rearrangement was used to identify disease-linked TCR variants. TCRdb reprocessed the public reads (quality trimming at Q25 with fastp, clone calling with MiXCR) and kept in-frame beta chains. Identical CDR3 proteins give one entry, which carries the most common genes and DNA. What appears here as the V and J calls and clone size reflects TCRdb's work, not the paper's. For this sample the table gives fewer than 150,000 distinct CDR3 sequences, of which about 7% were detected only once. Together, the top ten hold 9.5% to 15% of the sample.

This receptor was taken from a female donor with ankylosing spondylitis or in good health (not recorded which). The rearrangement joined TRBV28 to TRBJ2-2, with no reliable assignment of the D segment. The material sequenced was blood, either unsorted or a sorted T cell fraction (not recorded which). For the CDR3, the sequence is CASSEGNTGELFF. The DNA sequence is given as TGTGCCAGCAGTGAAGGGAACACCGGGGAGCTGTTTTTT.